This T cell receptor beta chain was found in a study of T cell changes during pregnancy in multiple sclerosis. Trimming left V 3 bases short and J 0 bases short, with 10 bases between. This CDR3 has 15 residues. From germline, CDR1 is LNHDA and CDR2 SQIVND (reference sequence). The protocol was immunoSEQ multiplex PCR, while the TCRdb copy is restricted to in-frame clones and leaves out a portion. The sample lists tens of thousands of clones, roughly 93% occurring once. The sequence was obtained from a female donor with multiple sclerosis, enrolled in a pregnancy study. The input for sequencing was peripheral blood, taken in the second trimester of pregnancy. The chain combines TRBV19 with TRBJ2-3; no firm D call. CDR3 nucleotide sequence: TGTGCCAGTAGTATGCGCTTTTCTAGCACAGATACGCAGTATTTT. It encodes CASSMRFSSTDTQYF.